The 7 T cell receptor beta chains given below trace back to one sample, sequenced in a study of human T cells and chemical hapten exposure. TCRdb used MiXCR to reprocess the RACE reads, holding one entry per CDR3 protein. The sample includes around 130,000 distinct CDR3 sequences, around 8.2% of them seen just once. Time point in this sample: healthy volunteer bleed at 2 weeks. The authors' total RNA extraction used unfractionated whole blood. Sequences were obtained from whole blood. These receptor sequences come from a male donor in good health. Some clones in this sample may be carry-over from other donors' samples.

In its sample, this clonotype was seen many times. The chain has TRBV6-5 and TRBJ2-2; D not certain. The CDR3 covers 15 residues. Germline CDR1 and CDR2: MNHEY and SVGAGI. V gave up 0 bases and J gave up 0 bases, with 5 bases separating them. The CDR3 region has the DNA TGTGCCAGCAGTTACTCGTTACCGAACACCGGGGAGCTGTTTTTT. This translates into CASSYSLPNTGELFF.

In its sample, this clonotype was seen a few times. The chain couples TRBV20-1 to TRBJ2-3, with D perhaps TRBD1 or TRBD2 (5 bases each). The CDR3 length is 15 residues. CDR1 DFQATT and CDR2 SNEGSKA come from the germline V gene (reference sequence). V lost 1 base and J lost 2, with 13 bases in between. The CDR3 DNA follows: TGCAGTGCTAGAGGTGGAGAGGGGCACACAGATACGCAGTATTTT. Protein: CSARGGEGHTDTQYF.

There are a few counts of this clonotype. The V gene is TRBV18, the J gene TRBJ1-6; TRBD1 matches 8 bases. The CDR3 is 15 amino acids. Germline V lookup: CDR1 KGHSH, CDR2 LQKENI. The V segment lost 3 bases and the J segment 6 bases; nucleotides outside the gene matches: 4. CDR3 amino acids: CASSPTGAVNSPLHF. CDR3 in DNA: TGTGCCAGCTCACCGACAGGGGCTGTTAATTCACCCCTCCACTTT.

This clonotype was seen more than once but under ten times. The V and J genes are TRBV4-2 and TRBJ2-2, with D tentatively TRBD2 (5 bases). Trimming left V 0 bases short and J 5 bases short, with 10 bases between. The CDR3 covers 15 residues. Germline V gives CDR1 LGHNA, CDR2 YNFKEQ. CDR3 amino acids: CASSQDNRRTGELFF. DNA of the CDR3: TGTGCCAGCAGCCAAGATAACCGGAGGACCGGGGAGCTGTTTTTT.

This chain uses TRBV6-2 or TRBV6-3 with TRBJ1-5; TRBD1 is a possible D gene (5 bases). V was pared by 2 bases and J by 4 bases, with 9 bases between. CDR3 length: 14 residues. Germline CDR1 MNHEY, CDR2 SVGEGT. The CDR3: CASSYTTENQPQHF. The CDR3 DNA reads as TGTGCCAGCAGTTACACGACAGAAAATCAGCCCCAGCATTTT.

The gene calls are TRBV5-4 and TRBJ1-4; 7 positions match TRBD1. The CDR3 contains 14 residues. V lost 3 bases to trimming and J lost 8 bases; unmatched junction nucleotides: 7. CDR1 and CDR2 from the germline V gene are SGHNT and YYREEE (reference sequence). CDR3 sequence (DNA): TGTGCCAGCAGCTCCGGGACAGATGTCGAAAAACTGTTTTTT. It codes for CASSSGTDVEKLFF.

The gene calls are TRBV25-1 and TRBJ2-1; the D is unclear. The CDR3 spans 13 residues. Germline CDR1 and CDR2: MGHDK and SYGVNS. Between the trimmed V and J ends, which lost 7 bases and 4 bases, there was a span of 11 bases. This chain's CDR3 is CASKVGTYNEQFF. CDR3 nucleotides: TGTGCCAGCAAGGTGGGCACTTACAATGAGCAGTTCTTC.